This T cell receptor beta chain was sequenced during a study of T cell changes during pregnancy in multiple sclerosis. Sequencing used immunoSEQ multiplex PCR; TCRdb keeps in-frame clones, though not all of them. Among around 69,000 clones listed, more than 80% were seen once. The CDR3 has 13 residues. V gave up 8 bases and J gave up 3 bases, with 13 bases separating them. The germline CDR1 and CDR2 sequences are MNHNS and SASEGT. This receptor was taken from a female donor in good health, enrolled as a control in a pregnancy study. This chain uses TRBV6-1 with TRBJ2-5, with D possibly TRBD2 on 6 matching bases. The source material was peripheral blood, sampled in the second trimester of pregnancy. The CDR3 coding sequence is TGTGCCAGCGTTAGGGACTTGAAAGAGACCCAGTACTTC. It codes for CASVRDLKETQYF.